This TCR beta chain was identified in a study of identical twins. Overall study findings and caveats: Models underestimated out-of-frame TCR alpha sharing in monozygotic twins. Twins' excess sharing was less marked for out-of-frame beta sequences. A lower insertion count was a feature of abundant cord blood beta clonotypes, with no such feature in memory repertoires.

Template switching created a universal primer site, and the cDNA included unique molecular identifiers. One entry per CDR3 protein, called by TCRdb with MiXCR from the 5' RACE reads. The sample lists a few hundred thousand distinct CDR3 sequences; roughly 10% were seen once. The V end was cut by 1 base, the J end by 0 bases, with 7 bases between. The germline CDR1 and CDR2 sequences are DFQATT and SNEGSKA (reference sequence). The CDR3 is 13 residues long. This clonotype was seen at least ten times. The antigen is undetermined. This same sample was also part of a study on yellow fever vaccine responses in identical twins.

This clonotype was obtained from a woman younger than 35 in good health. The rearrangement links TRBV20-1 to TRBJ2-7; maybe TRBD2 (6 bases). Sequenced sample: CD8+ T cells sorted from blood. The chain's CDR3 is CSARGAGSYEQYF. The CDR3 DNA sequence: TGCAGTGCTAGAGGAGCGGGCTCCTACGAGCAGTACTTC.